This T cell receptor (beta chain) came from a study of blood T cell repertoires in COVID-19. Study summary: Samples representing acute and convalescent COVID-19 were sourced from the United States, Italy and Spain.

Here immunoSEQ multiplex PCR was the method, and the copy in TCRdb shows in-frame clones only, minus some. The data contain about 130,000 clones, about 72% of them singletons. This CDR3 is 17 amino acids long. Germline values: CDR1 MNHEY, CDR2 SMNVEV (reference sequence). The V gene end was trimmed by 7 bases and the J gene end by 0 bases; junction bases not matched to a gene: 8. V and J are TRBV27 and TRBJ2-2; TRBD2 matches at 10 bases. This clonotype was sampled from a woman in her seventies with acute or convalescent COVID-19. Sequenced material: peripheral blood. In DNA form, the CDR3 reads TGTGCCAGCAAGAGACTAGCGGGTGTTCCGAACACCGGGGAGCTGTTTTTT. Its protein is CASKRLAGVPNTGELFF.